These T cell receptor beta chains were read from a single sample in a study of OX40 agonist ivuxolimab in advanced cancers. Assay used: immunoSEQ multiplex PCR; TCRdb lists only in-frame clones, some missing. The top ten hold more than 9% of the sample, which has 65,000 to 70,000 clones, 85% to 90% seen once. The sample was CD4+ or CD8+ T cells sorted from blood, taken in a trial of the OX40 agonist ivuxolimab. The receptors were gathered from an adult with an advanced solid tumor such as melanoma, head and neck, liver or kidney cancer. CDR3s leave out the opening cysteine and the closing phenylalanine or tryptophan. The order of the fields is V gene, CDR3 length, J gene, CDR3 protein.

>TRBV18|13|TRBJ2-5
ASSPSTGSLETQY
>TRBV7-9|12|TRBJ1-1
ASSLGIRDTEAF
>TRBV9|13|TRBJ1-1
ASSVGTGDYTEAF
>TRBV5-1|11|TRBJ2-5
ASRDRDGETQY
>TRBV9|12|TRBJ2-2
ASSVSGSTGELF
>TRBV7-8|12|TRBJ1-6
ASIPRGRNSPLH
>TRBV6-5|13|TRBJ2-2
ASSLIMPNTGELF
>TRBV7-2|13|TRBJ1-5
ASSSRTGANQPQH
>TRBV11-2|13|TRBJ2-3
ASSESSGNTDTQY
>TRBV7-3|13|TRBJ1-1
ASSLRGKGATEAF
>TRBV9|12|TRBJ2-5
ASSVSTGQETQY
>TRBV20-1|8|TRBJ2-4
SAHLDIQY
>TRBV5-1|13|TRBJ1-1
ASSRRQGASTEAF
>TRBV5-1|13|TRBJ2-1
ASSPTSGYYNEQF
>TRBV7-9|9|TRBJ1-1
ASSLGPQAF
>TRBV20-1|9|TRBJ2-1
SAPWNNEQF
>TRBV25-1|11|TRBJ1-3
ASSPAGGNTIY
>TRBV15|11|TRBJ2-7
ATRRGPRYEQY
>TRBV5-4|13|TRBJ2-2
ASSLLGLGTGELF
>TRBV18|12|TRBJ2-2
ASSPNYPPGELF
>TRBV2|13|TRBJ2-1
ASTAETSGYNEQF
>TRBV11-3|13|TRBJ2-7
ASSHVGVKRNEQY
>TRBV9|18|TRBJ2-5
ASSDSGTSGALWGQETQY
>TRBV7-8|9|TRBJ1-1
ASSTGISAF
>TRBV7-2|13|TRBJ2-7
ASSFIPGTPGEQY
>TRBV27|14|TRBJ1-5
ASSAEGGAGNQPQH
>TRBV28|11|TRBJ1-1
ASTLTRVSEAF
>TRBV2|13|TRBJ1-1
ASSPTGDLNTEAF
>TRBV7-2|13|TRBJ2-5
ASSLGVGSPETQY
>TRBV27|10|TRBJ2-1
ASRTGRGEQF
>TRBV5-4|13|TRBJ2-2
ASSQRQGTAGELF
>TRBV11-3|13|TRBJ2-5
ASSLGGQPGETQY
>TRBV5-1|12|TRBJ2-5
ASSFNPPQETQY
>TRBV21-1|15|TRBJ1-5
ATEGTSGGLSNQPQH
>TRBV5-1|13|TRBJ2-5
ASSLNGRAGETQY
>TRBV5-1|13|TRBJ2-1
ASSLQAGGSNEQF
>TRBV5-1|10|TRBJ2-5
ASRADQETQY
>TRBV10-3|14|TRBJ1-5
AISERPPYSNQPQH
>TRBV4-3|11|TRBJ2-5
ASSQVTGETQY
>TRBV4-3|11|TRBJ2-5
ASRLEGQETQY
>TRBV19|13|TRBJ1-5
ASSVSGVGNQPQH
>TRBV5-4|15|TRBJ2-1
ASSPKSGGTLTNEQF
>TRBV28|12|TRBJ1-1
ASSPPGQGANAF
>TRBV2|11|TRBJ1-1
ASSAGLNTEAF
>TRBV5-1|14|TRBJ2-7
ASSSSGERGGYEQY
>TRBV5-1|13|TRBJ1-6
ASSLGGQRYSPLH
>TRBV11-2|14|TRBJ2-7
ASSIRWGAGGLEQY
>TRBV7-2|14|TRBJ2-5
ASSLGFGSSGETQY
>TRBV19|13|TRBJ1-2
ASSRDGQRAYGYT
>TRBV28|12|TRBJ1-3
ASIYGGSGNTIY
>TRBV15|14|TRBJ1-2
ATSRAGTGGIYGYT
>TRBV7-2|13|TRBJ2-5
ASSLAARAVETQY
>TRBV25-1|15|TRBJ2-3
ASSDPIGAPSTDTQY
>TRBV30|11|TRBJ1-2
AWSPGREYGYT
>TRBV11-2|14|TRBJ2-2
ASSLGLAENTGELF
>TRBV20-1|9|TRBJ1-1
SATARFLAF
>TRBV7-6|16|TRBJ2-1
ASSLESPRLAGSNEQF
>TRBV7-2|11|TRBJ2-3
ASSLAHGDTQY
>TRBV30|12|TRBJ1-1
AWKGDYAETEAF